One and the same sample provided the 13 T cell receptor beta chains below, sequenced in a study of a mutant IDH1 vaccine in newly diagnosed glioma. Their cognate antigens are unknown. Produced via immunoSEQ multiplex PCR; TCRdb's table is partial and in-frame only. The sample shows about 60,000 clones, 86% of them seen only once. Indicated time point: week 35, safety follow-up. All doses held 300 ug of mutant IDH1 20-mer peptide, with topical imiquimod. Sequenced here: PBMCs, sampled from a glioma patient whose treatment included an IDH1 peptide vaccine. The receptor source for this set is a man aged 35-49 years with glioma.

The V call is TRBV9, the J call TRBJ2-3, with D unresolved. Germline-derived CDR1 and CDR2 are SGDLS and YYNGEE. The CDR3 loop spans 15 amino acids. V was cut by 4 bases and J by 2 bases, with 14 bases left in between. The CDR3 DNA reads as TGTGCCAGCAGCCAAGGAGTAGTTGTCACAGATACGCAGTATTTT. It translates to CASSQGVVVTDTQYF.

The CDR3: CASSSQGNTEAFF. The DNA for the CDR3 is TGTGCCAGCAGCTCACAGGGGAACACTGAAGCTTTCTTT. The V call is TRBV6-1, the J call TRBJ1-1, with a weak D call TRBD1 (6 bases). Trimming took 6 bases from V and 1 from J, leaving 9 bases between them. The CDR3 runs 13 residues. Per the germline V gene, CDR1 is MNHNS and CDR2 is SASEGT.

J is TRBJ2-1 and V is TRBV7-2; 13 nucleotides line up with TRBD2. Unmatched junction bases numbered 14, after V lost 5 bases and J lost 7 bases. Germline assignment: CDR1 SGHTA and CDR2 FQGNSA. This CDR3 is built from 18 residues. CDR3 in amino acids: CASSRQPLAGGPENEQFF. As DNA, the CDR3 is TGTGCCAGCAGCCGCCAACCACTAGCGGGAGGGCCTGAGAATGAGCAGTTCTTC.

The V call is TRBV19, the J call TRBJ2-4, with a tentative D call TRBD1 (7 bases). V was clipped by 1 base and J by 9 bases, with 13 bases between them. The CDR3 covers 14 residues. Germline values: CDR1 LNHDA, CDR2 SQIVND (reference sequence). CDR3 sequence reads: CASSIGRGEGIQYF. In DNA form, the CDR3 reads TGTGCCAGTAGTATAGGCAGGGGGGAAGGCATTCAGTACTTC.

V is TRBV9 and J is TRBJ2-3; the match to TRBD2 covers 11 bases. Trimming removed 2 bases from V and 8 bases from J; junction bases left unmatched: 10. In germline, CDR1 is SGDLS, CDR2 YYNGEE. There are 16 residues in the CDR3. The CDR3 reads CASSVALAGGASTQYF. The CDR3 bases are TGTGCCAGCAGCGTTGCGTTAGCGGGAGGGGCCAGTACGCAGTATTTT.

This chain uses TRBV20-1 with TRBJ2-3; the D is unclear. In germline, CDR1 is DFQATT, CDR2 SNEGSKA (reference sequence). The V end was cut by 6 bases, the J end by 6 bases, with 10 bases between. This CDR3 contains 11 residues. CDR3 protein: CSAPELDTQYF. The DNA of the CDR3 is TGCAGTGCCCCCGAGCTCGATACGCAGTATTTT.

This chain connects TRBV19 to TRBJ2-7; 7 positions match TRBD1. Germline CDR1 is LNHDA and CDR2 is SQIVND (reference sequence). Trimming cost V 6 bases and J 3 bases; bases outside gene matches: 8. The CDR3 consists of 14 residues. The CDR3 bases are TGTGCCAGTAGCCTCGGACAGGAAGTCTACGAGCAGTACTTC. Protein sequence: CASSLGQEVYEQYF.

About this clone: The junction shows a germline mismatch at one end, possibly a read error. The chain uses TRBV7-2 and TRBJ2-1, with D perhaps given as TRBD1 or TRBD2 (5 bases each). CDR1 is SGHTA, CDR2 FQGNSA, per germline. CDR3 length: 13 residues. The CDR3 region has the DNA TGTGCCAGCAGCTTAGGGGACCAAAAAAAAGGGATCTTC. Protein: CASSLGDQKKGIF. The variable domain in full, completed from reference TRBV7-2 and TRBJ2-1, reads GAGVSQSPSNKVTEKGKDVELRCDPISGHTALYWYRQSLGQGLEFLIYFQGNSAPDKSGLPSDRFSAERTGGSVSTLTIQRTQQEDSAVYLCASSLGDQKKGIFGPGTRLTVL.

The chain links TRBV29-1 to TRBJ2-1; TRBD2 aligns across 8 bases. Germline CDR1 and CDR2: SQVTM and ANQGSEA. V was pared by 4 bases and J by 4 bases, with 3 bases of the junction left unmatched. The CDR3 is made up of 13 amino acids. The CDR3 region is CSVGREVYNEQFF. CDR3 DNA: TGCAGCGTTGGGCGGGAGGTGTACAATGAGCAGTTCTTC.

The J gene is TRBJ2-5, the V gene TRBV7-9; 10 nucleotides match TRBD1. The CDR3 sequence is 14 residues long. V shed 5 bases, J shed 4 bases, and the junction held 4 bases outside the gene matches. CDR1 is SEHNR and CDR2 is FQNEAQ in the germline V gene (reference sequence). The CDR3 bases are TGTGCCAGCAGCCTGGGGGACAGGGGAGAGACCCAGTACTTC. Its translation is CASSLGDRGETQYF.

In nucleotides, the CDR3 is TGTGCCAGCAGTGTAGTCCCTAGCAGCGGGGGGCCCCAAGAGACCCAGTACTTC. Amino acid sequence: CASSVVPSSGGPQETQYF. V and J are TRBV6-1 and TRBJ2-5; 9 bases map to TRBD2. Germline trimming cut 4 bases from V and 1 base from J; bases unmatched to any gene: 13. Looked up from germline, CDR1 is MNHNS and CDR2 is SASEGT. The CDR3 runs to 18 residues.

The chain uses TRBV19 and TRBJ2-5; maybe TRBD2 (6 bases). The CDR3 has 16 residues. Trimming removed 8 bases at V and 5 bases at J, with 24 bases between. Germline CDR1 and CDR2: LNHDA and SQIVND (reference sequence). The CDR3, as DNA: TGTGCCAGTGGGACTCGGCGGGGCTCCACCCGGGAGACCCAGTACTTC. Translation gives CASGTRRGSTRETQYF. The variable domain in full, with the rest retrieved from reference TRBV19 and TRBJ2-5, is DGGITQSPKYLFRKEGQNVTLSCEQNLNHDAMYWYRQDPGQGLRLIYYSQIVNDFQKGDIAEGYSVSREKKESFPLTVTSAQKNPTAFYLCASGTRRGSTRETQYFGPGTRLLVL.

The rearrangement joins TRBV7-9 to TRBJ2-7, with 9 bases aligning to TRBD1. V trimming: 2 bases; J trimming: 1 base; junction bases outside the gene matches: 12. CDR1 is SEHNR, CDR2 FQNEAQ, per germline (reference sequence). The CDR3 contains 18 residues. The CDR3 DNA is TGTGCCAGCAGCTTAAGCGCTGGACAGGGGCAAACTTCCTACGAGCAGTACTTC. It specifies CASSLSAGQGQTSYEQYF.